One sample yielded the 14 T cell receptor beta chains listed below, sequenced in a study of blood T cell repertoires in COVID-19 (dated by TCRdb to the early 2020s). Library preparation was by the immunoSEQ multiplex PCR assay. The table comes from immuneACCESS by way of TCRdb, which keeps in-frame sequences with V and J called. Part of the clones is missing from these tables; in studies checked, under half for an unresolved V gene and the rest for unknown reasons. This sample has around 140,000 clones in its table, and about 91% of those were observed once. About 9.4% of the sample comes from the top ten. The sample comprised peripheral blood. The receptors shown here come from a man aged 50-60 years with acute or convalescent COVID-19.

This clone was detected only a few times. V and J are TRBV10-3 and TRBJ2-7; 12 nucleotides line up with TRBD1. The ends lost 3 bases at V and 3 bases at J; junction bases unmatched: 6. This CDR3 has 16 amino acids. Germline V lookup: CDR1 ENHRY, CDR2 SYGVKD. The CDR3 is CAISDIGTGGRYEQYF. The CDR3 nucleotides are TGTGCCATCAGTGATATCGGGACAGGGGGCCGCTACGAGCAGTACTTC.

The V gene is TRBV6-5, the J gene TRBJ1-5, with D tentatively TRBD1 (5 bases). CDR3 length: 13 residues. Trimming took 6 bases from V and 4 from J, leaving 10 bases between them. The V gene's germline CDR1 is MNHEY and CDR2 SVGAGI. CDR3 DNA: TGTGCCAGCAGGGGGCCCAAAAATCAGCCCCAGCATTTT. It is translated as CASRGPKNQPQHF.

The V gene is TRBV6-5, the J gene TRBJ1-3; D uncertain. Germline V CDR1 and CDR2: MNHEY, SVGAGI. V lost 6 bases and J lost 4, with 10 bases in between. This CDR3 has 13 residues. CDR3 DNA: TGTGCCAGCAGGGAGGGCTTCGGAAACACCATATATTTT. Translated: CASREGFGNTIYF.

The genes are TRBV19 and TRBJ1-3, with D unclear. V was trimmed by 4 bases and J by 3 bases, leaving 10 bases between them. Germline V lookup: CDR1 LNHDA, CDR2 SQIVND (reference sequence). The CDR3 spans 14 residues. The CDR3 here is CASSTAGVGNTIYF. In DNA, the CDR3 is TGTGCCAGTAGTACCGCCGGGGTTGGAAACACCATATATTTT. Together with reference TRBV19 and TRBJ1-3, the CDR3 gives the full variable domain: DGGITQSPKYLFRKEGQNVTLSCEQNLNHDAMYWYRQDPGQGLRLIYYSQIVNDFQKGDIAEGYSVSREKKESFPLTVTSAQKNPTAFYLCASSTAGVGNTIYFGEGSWLTVV.

This chain joins TRBV10-1 and TRBJ2-3, with a possible D match to TRBD2 (6 bases). The germline V gene has CDR1 WNHNN and CDR2 SYGVQD (reference sequence). V was clipped by 2 bases and J by 0 bases, with 9 bases between them. This CDR3 is 15 amino acids long. CDR3 bases: TGCGCCAGCAGTGAGGGACTACGGAGCACAGATACGCAGTATTTT. This encodes CASSEGLRSTDTQYF.

In its sample, this clone was seen once. This chain joins TRBV6-5 and TRBJ2-3; D not resolved. Germline values: CDR1 MNHEY, CDR2 SVGAGI. Trimming removed 5 bases from V and 3 bases from J, with 9 bases in between. The CDR3 contains 13 residues. CDR3 amino acids: CASSLGLTDTQYF. The CDR3 region has the DNA TGTGCCAGCAGTCTTGGCCTTACAGATACGCAGTATTTT.

This clone occurred once. The chain employs TRBV18 and TRBJ1-1; no firm D call. CDR3 length: 15 amino acids. Trimming removed 3 bases at V and 0 bases at J, with 11 bases between. CDR1 and CDR2 (germline): KGHSH, LQKENI. In DNA, the CDR3 is TGTGCCAGCTCACCTCCGAAAGCTATGAACACTGAAGCTTTCTTT. It is translated as CASSPPKAMNTEAFF.

As regards this clone: The same CDR3 can be traced to other DNA sequences in this sample. The chain employs TRBV5-1 and TRBJ2-3, with TRBD1 identical over 7 bases. The CDR3 is made up of 14 amino acids. Per the germline V gene, CDR1 is SGHRS and CDR2 is YFSETQ. V lost 0 bases and J lost 4; bases outside the gene matches: 2. CDR3 sequence (DNA): TGCGCCAGCAGCTTGGGACAGGGTTCAGATACGCAGTATTTT. It codes for CASSLGQGSDTQYF. Full variable domain (remainder filled in from reference TRBV5-1 and TRBJ2-3): KAGVTQTPRYLIKTRGQQVTLSCSPISGHRSVSWYQQTPGQGLQFLFEYFSETQRNKGNFPGRFSGRQFSNSRSEMNVSTLELGDSALYLCASSLGQGSDTQYFGPGTRLTVL.

The V and J genes are TRBV5-4 and TRBJ2-3; no reliable D call. The CDR3 spans 12 residues. Germline V CDR1 and CDR2: SGHNT, YYREEE (reference sequence). V dropped 2 bases and J dropped 7 bases, with 8 bases sitting between them. The CDR3 DNA is TGTGCCAGCAGCTTCCCCTTTAATACGCAGTATTTT. It yields the protein CASSFPFNTQYF.

This clone came up once. The chain employs TRBV5-1 and TRBJ2-7; D gene unclear. The CDR3 has 14 amino acids. Germline-derived CDR1 and CDR2 are SGHRS and YFSETQ. V lost 0 bases to trimming and J lost 2 bases, with 9 bases between them. Here the CDR3 reads CASSLEVRAYEQYF. In nucleotides, the CDR3 is TGCGCCAGCAGCTTGGAGGTTCGGGCCTACGAGCAGTACTTC.

The CDR3: CASSLPGTGGHEQYF. The DNA for the CDR3 is TGCGCCAGCAGCTTGCCAGGGACAGGGGGCCACGAGCAGTACTTC. The chain couples TRBV5-1 to TRBJ2-7; 12 nucleotides match TRBD1. V lost 1 base to trimming and J lost 5 bases; unmatched junction nucleotides: 4. Germline assignment: CDR1 SGHRS and CDR2 YFSETQ. The CDR3 length is 15 residues.

The chain carries TRBV5-5 and TRBJ2-3, with 12 bases fitting TRBD1. V gave up 4 bases and J gave up 6 bases; unmatched junction bases: 9. CDR1 SGHKS and CDR2 YYEKEE come from the germline V gene (reference sequence). The length of the CDR3 is 16 residues. CDR3 loop: CASSGGTGGLGDTQYF. CDR3 DNA sequence: TGTGCCAGCAGCGGCGGGACAGGGGGCCTTGGGGATACGCAGTATTTT. Combining the CDR3 with reference TRBV5-5 and TRBJ2-3 gives the whole variable domain DAGVTQSPTHLIKTRGQQVTLRCSPISGHKSVSWYQQVLGQGPQFIFQYYEKEERGRGNFPDRFSARQFPNYSSELNVNALLLGDSALYLCASSGGTGGLGDTQYFGPGTRLTVL.

The chain couples TRBV5-1 to TRBJ1-4; the D is unclear. The germline V gene encodes CDR1 SGHRS and CDR2 YFSETQ. V lost 2 bases and J 8 bases, leaving 13 bases between the germline ends. The CDR3 is 14 residues long. The CDR3 bases are TGCGCCAGCAGCTTAGGACTCTCTGGGGAAAAACTGTTTTTT. This sequence encodes CASSLGLSGEKLFF.

This clone occurred once. V gene TRBV6-1 combines with J gene TRBJ1-5; D is unresolved. V lost 3 bases to trimming and J lost 4 bases, with 19 bases between them. CDR3 length equals 17 residues. CDR1 is MNHNS, CDR2 SASEGT, per germline. CDR3 residues: CASSDVFLTGTNQPQHF. As DNA, the CDR3 is TGTGCCAGCAGTGATGTTTTTTTAACGGGAACAAATCAGCCCCAGCATTTT.